This TCR beta chain originates from a study of early T cells in non-severe SARS-CoV-2 infection (dated by TCRdb to the early 2020s). In terms of the full investigation: Bulk RNA from unsorted whole blood was used for TCR sequencing, so alpha and beta chains could not be paired. The study at large found these results: Matching against VDJdb was skewed toward anti-spike CD8 responses, likely underestimated virus-specific expansions, and missed private and CD4 specificities.

Concerning this clonotype itself: This clone's antigen is unknown. One base away there is no much larger clone; base qualities are not given.

This was a case-control study nested in a cohort of healthcare workers in London, UK, who had nasopharyngeal swab PCR tests and blood samples taken every week. Between 23 and 31 March 2020, the week of the UK lockdown, healthcare workers were enrolled and then followed up weekly for as long as 16 weeks. The library relied on 5' RACE. Sequencing used a NextSeq 500. In the TCR library protocol, unique molecular identifiers were attached to individual cDNA molecules to correct for PCR bias and sequencing error. Both TCR alpha and beta chains were sequenced, and tight co-correlation was observed between alpha and beta sequence abundances in each sample. Processing in the source paper ran as follows. Decombinator V4 was used to annotate the V gene, J gene and CDR3 of the TCR sequences. TCRs were defined as expanded if a significant change between any two time points was detected under a Poisson model with p below 0.0001. TCR abundances were normalised to the total number of TCRs sequenced per sample and expressed as counts per million. TRAV1-2 paired with TRAJ12, TRAJ20 or TRAJ33 defined MAIT TCRs, while TRAV10 paired with TRAJ18 defined iNKT TCRs. A search of VDJdb, accessed on 1 November 2021, was run for TCRs annotated to CMV, EBV and SARS-CoV-2, with TCRs annotated for multiple antigens excluded. The raw public reads went through TCRdb reprocessing: fastp at Q25, MiXCR clone calling, in-frame beta chains kept. For every CDR3 protein sequence, its rows merge into one entry that carries the most common genes and DNA. TCRdb, rather than the study authors, made the V and J calls. In this sample the table shows 30,000 or so distinct CDR3 sequences, about 6% of which occur a single time. Around 5% of the sample belongs to the ten largest clones.

Relative to germline, V is 0 bases shorter and J is 4 bases shorter, with 10 bases between their ends. From a lookup of the germline V gene, CDR1 and CDR2 are LGHNA and YNFKEQ. The CDR3 runs 15 amino acids, cysteine and phenylalanine included. Solely the CDR3 DNA is kept, with 45 bases framed from the first base. This clonotype originated in an adult who was a healthcare worker with PCR-confirmed SARS-CoV-2 infection or an uninfected control (not recorded which). Sequenced sample: whole blood. This receptor chain uses TRBV4-2 and TRBJ1-3; the D segment could be TRBD1, given 6 matching bases. The CDR3 region has the sequence CASSQDRTEGNTIYF. At the DNA level, the sequence is TGTGCCAGCAGCCAAGATAGGACAGAAGGAAACACCATATATTTT.